A single sample is the source of the 23 T cell receptor beta chains below, sequenced in a study of CD8+CD57+ T cells in acquired aplastic anemia. CDR3 and TCR beta VDJ profiling relied on genomic DNA as the template. In TCRdb, the reads were re-called with MiXCR into one record per CDR3 protein. In the table there are a few hundred thousand distinct CDR3 sequences, approximately 56% of which are singletons. Sequencing was carried out using sorted CD4+, CD8+, or CD8+CD57+ T cells (not recorded which) from PBMCs. These receptors came from a human donor with severe aplastic anemia or a healthy control (not recorded which).

V is TRBV28 and J is TRBJ2-2; perhaps TRBD2 as D (6 bases). From germline, CDR1 is MDHEN and CDR2 SYDVKM. V shed 5 bases and J shed 5 bases, with 15 bases lying between them. CDR3 length equals 15 residues. This CDR3 is CASSPWQEGTGELFF. CDR3 sequence (DNA): TGTGCCAGCAGTCCATGGCAGGAGGGGACCGGGGAGCTGTTTTTT.

This chain uses TRBV7-3 with TRBJ2-3; tentative D call: TRBD2 (5 bases). V was pared by 5 bases and J by 8 bases, with 14 bases between. Germline lookup yields CDR1 SGHTA and CDR2 FQGTGA. The CDR3 length is 13 residues. CDR3 nucleotides: TGTGCCAGCAGCCCAACTAGTTTCGGTACGCAGTATTTT. This sequence encodes CASSPTSFGTQYF.

This clonotype showed up many times. J is TRBJ2-3 and V is TRBV11-2; D call uncertain. The CDR3 extends over 15 amino acids. CDR1 is SGHAT, CDR2 FQNNGV, per germline. Between the trimmed V and J ends, which lost 3 bases and 0 bases, there was a span of 10 bases. CDR3 region: CASSFVQTSTDTQYF. CDR3 nucleotides: TGTGCCAGCAGCTTCGTCCAGACTAGCACAGATACGCAGTATTTT.

The CDR3 DNA reads as TGCAGTGCTAGGTCCCCCTCGGGCTACACCATATATTTT. This translates into CSARSPSGYTIYF. This chain links TRBV20-1 with TRBJ1-3, with D unclear. The V gene's germline CDR1 is DFQATT and CDR2 SNEGSKA (reference sequence). This CDR3 has 13 amino acids. The V and J ends lost 3 bases and 8 bases respectively, with 14 bases between them.

This clonotype was found many times. CDR3 in DNA: TGTGCCAGCAGCTTTTGGGACAGGGTAAACACTGAAGCTTTCTTT. Its protein is CASSFWDRVNTEAFF. V gene TRBV5-6 combines with J gene TRBJ1-1; 9 nucleotides match TRBD1. J was trimmed by 2 bases and V by 2 bases; bases with no gene match: 4. The CDR3 loop spans 15 amino acids. From germline, CDR1 is SGHDT and CDR2 YYEEEE. The full variable domain, its missing parts supplied by reference TRBV5-6 and TRBJ1-1, is DAGVTQSPTHLIKTRGQQVTLRCSPKSGHDTVSWYQQALGQGPQFIFQYYEEEERQRGNFPDRFSGHQFPNYSSELNVNALLLGDSALYLCASSFWDRVNTEAFFGQGTRLTVV.

This clonotype appeared a few times. V is TRBV29-1 and J is TRBJ1-2; D is unclear. Trimming took off 5 bases at V and 4 bases at J, with 8 bases between the two ends. The CDR3 length is 11 residues. Germline V CDR1 and CDR2: SQVTM, ANQGSEA. The CDR3, as DNA: TGCAGCGTTTACGCAGTCTATGGCTACACCTTC. Encoded protein: CSVYAVYGYTF.

The CDR3 DNA sequence: TGTGCCAGCAGAGTCGGGACAGGACTAAACTACACCTTC. Translating gives CASRVGTGLNYTF. This chain uses TRBV12-3 or TRBV12-4 with TRBJ1-2; 8 nucleotides line up with TRBD1. Trimming cost V 6 bases and J 10 bases; bases outside gene matches: 10. The CDR3 spans 13 residues.

The CDR3 DNA is TGTGCCAGCAGCCCCTTGACAGGCCCTGGCGAGCAGTACTTC. It encodes CASSPLTGPGEQYF. The chain joins TRBV2 to TRBJ2-7; maybe TRBD1 (6 bases). There are 14 residues in the CDR3. CDR1 SNHLY and CDR2 FYNNEI come from the germline V gene. V was pared by 6 bases and J by 6 bases, with 18 bases between.

The rearrangement joins TRBV24-1 to TRBJ2-1, with a tentative D call TRBD1 (5 bases). V gave up 4 bases and J gave up 10 bases, with 22 bases separating them. CDR3 length: 16 amino acids. Germline V lookup: CDR1 KGHDR, CDR2 SFDVKD. In nucleotides, the CDR3 is TGTGCCACCAGTGACCCGAAAGGGGAAAAAGGAAAGGAGCAGTTCTTC. Translated: CATSDPKGEKGKEQFF.

This clonotype was seen more than once but under ten times. The rearrangement joins TRBV2 to TRBJ1-6, with D perhaps TRBD1 (5 bases). Trimming took off 9 bases at V and 7 bases at J, with 10 bases between the two ends. This CDR3 has 12 residues. Germline V gene sequence: CDR1 SNHLY, CDR2 FYNNEI. The CDR3 loop is CARQGGNSPLHF. The CDR3 nucleotides read TGTGCCAGGCAGGGAGGGAATTCACCCCTCCACTTT.

With respect to this clonotype: The junction differs from germline at one of its ends, possibly a read error. The rearrangement links TRBV7-9 to TRBJ1-5, with D uncertain. The V gene's germline CDR1 is SEHNR and CDR2 FQNEAQ (reference sequence). The CDR3 contains 15 residues. CDR3 residues: CASSRDGIRNQPQHF. The CDR3 nucleotides read TGCGCCAGCAGCCGCGACGGGATTAGAAATCAGCCCCAGCATTTT.

This clonotype was counted many times. The chain joins TRBV7-3 to TRBJ2-1, with 7 bases fitting TRBD2. The CDR3 has 14 residues. Germline V lookup: CDR1 SGHTA, CDR2 FQGTGA. V was clipped by 5 bases and J by 10 bases; unmatched bases: 11. This CDR3 is CASSPGGRRGEQFF. The CDR3 DNA reads TGTGCCAGCAGCCCGGGAGGCCGACGGGGAGAGCAGTTCTTC. Full variable domain (outside the CDR3, taken from reference TRBV7-3 and TRBJ2-1): GAGVSQTPSNKVTEKGKYVELRCDPISGHTALYWYRQSLGQGPEFLIYFQGTGAADDSGLPNDRFFAVRPEGSVSTLKIQRTERGDSAVYLCASSPGGRRGEQFFGPGTRLTVL.

Remarks on this clonotype: The CDR3 end shows no conserved phenylalanine or tryptophan, and so a read error is likely. The limits of the CDR3 on the DNA are not certain, so only TCRdb's listed CDR3 is given. This chain links TRBV27 with TRBJ2-5; TRBD2 is the table's D call, not checked against the DNA. The CDR3 is 18 residues long, counting both termini. In germline, CDR1 is MNHEY, CDR2 SMNVEV (reference sequence). The CDR3 is CASSLSTSGVQARETRYV.

V gene TRBV9 combines with J gene TRBJ1-5; 10 nucleotides match TRBD1. Per the germline V gene, CDR1 is SGDLS and CDR2 is YYNGEE. This CDR3 has 15 amino acids. V shed 4 bases, J shed 4 bases, and the junction held 5 bases outside the gene matches. CDR3 amino acids: CASSPPGQGNQPQHF. The CDR3, as DNA: TGTGCCAGCAGCCCGCCGGGACAGGGGAATCAGCCCCAGCATTTT. The full variable domain, its missing parts supplied by reference TRBV9 and TRBJ1-5, is DSGVTQTPKHLITATGQRVTLRCSPRSGDLSVYWYQQSLDQGLQFLIQYYNGEERAKGNILERFSAQQFPDLHSELNLSSLELGDSALYFCASSPPGQGNQPQHFGDGTRLSIL.

This chain joins TRBV9 and TRBJ2-5; D may be TRBD1 or TRBD2 (6 bases each). The V gene's germline CDR1 is SGDLS and CDR2 YYNGEE. CDR3 size: 15 residues. V lost 0 bases and J lost 2, with 11 bases in between. DNA of the CDR3: TGTGCCAGCAGCGTAGCGGGGGCCCTACAAGAGACCCAGTACTTC. Translated: CASSVAGALQETQYF.

This chain joins TRBV9 and TRBJ2-3, with 8 nucleotides matching TRBD1. The CDR3 extends over 16 amino acids. Germline V gene sequence: CDR1 SGDLS, CDR2 YYNGEE. J lost 3 bases, V lost 4 bases, and 10 bases had no gene match. The chain's CDR3 is CASSPVGQALTDTQYF. Written as DNA, the CDR3 is TGTGCCAGCAGCCCTGTGGGACAGGCTTTGACAGATACGCAGTATTTT.

This clonotype was counted at least ten times. For the CDR3, the DNA is TGTGCCAGCAACCAGAATGGCTATGGCTACACCTTC. It specifies CASNQNGYGYTF. The chain joins TRBV5-8 to TRBJ1-2; D is undetermined. Germline V gene lookup returns CDR1 SGHTS and CDR2 YDEGEE. The CDR3 runs 12 residues. V lost 6 bases, J lost 4 bases, and 10 bases lay in between.

The rearrangement joins TRBV19 to TRBJ1-6; D call uncertain. Germline CDR1 is LNHDA and CDR2 is SQIVND (reference sequence). The V end lost 9 bases, the J end lost 2 bases, and 17 bases lay between the germline ends. The CDR3 totals 16 residues. CDR3 nucleotide sequence: TGTGCCAGCACCTACAACTACCCCACCTATAATTCACCCCTCCACTTT. It yields the protein CASTYNYPTYNSPLHF.

The chain has TRBV20-1 and TRBJ1-5; perhaps TRBD1 as D (5 bases). V was cut by 6 bases and J by 2 bases, with 23 bases left in between. This CDR3 is built from 17 residues. CDR1 and CDR2 (germline): DFQATT, SNEGSKA (reference sequence). CDR3 region: CSARTRVGRLRNQPQHF. The CDR3 DNA follows: TGCAGTGCGCGCACTCGGGTGGGACGTTTACGCAATCAGCCCCAGCATTTT.

This clonotype appeared many times. The J gene is TRBJ2-7, the V gene TRBV19; D is tentatively TRBD1 or TRBD2 (5 bases each). Per the germline V gene, CDR1 is LNHDA and CDR2 is SQIVND (reference sequence). V dropped 6 bases and J dropped 2 bases, with 11 bases sitting between them. The CDR3 spans 13 residues. The CDR3 spells CASRGDETYEQYF. The CDR3, as DNA: TGTGCCAGTAGGGGGGACGAGACCTACGAGCAGTACTTC.

The CDR3 is CASSHRVVGSNAEAFF. The CDR3 nucleotides read TGTGCCAGTAGTCATCGGGTAGTAGGGAGTAACGCTGAAGCTTTCTTT. The V gene is TRBV19, the J gene TRBJ2-3; D gene unclear. The closer fit of TRBJ1-1 to the DNA end suggests the J call may be wrong. This CDR3 is built from 16 residues. The V gene's germline CDR1 is LNHDA and CDR2 SQIVND (reference sequence).

Worth noting for this clonotype: The junction departs from the called germline gene at one end, perhaps through a read error. The rearrangement links TRBV29-1 to TRBJ2-7, with a possible D match to TRBD1 (5 bases). The CDR3 covers 13 residues. Germline V gives CDR1 SQVTM, CDR2 ANQGSEA. As DNA, the CDR3 is TGCAGCTTTGAAGGTCAGGTGGCAGGGGAGCAGTACTTC. This codes for CSFEGQVAGEQYF.

V and J are TRBV29-1 and TRBJ1-2, with TRBD1 matching over 9 bases. Trimming took 0 bases from V and 2 from J; bases not matched to a gene: 7. This CDR3 comprises 16 residues. The germline V gene has CDR1 SQVTM and CDR2 ANQGSEA. CDR3 loop: CSVEDLRGTGNYGYTF. CDR3 sequence (DNA): TGCAGCGTTGAAGATCTCCGAGGGACAGGGAACTATGGCTACACCTTC.